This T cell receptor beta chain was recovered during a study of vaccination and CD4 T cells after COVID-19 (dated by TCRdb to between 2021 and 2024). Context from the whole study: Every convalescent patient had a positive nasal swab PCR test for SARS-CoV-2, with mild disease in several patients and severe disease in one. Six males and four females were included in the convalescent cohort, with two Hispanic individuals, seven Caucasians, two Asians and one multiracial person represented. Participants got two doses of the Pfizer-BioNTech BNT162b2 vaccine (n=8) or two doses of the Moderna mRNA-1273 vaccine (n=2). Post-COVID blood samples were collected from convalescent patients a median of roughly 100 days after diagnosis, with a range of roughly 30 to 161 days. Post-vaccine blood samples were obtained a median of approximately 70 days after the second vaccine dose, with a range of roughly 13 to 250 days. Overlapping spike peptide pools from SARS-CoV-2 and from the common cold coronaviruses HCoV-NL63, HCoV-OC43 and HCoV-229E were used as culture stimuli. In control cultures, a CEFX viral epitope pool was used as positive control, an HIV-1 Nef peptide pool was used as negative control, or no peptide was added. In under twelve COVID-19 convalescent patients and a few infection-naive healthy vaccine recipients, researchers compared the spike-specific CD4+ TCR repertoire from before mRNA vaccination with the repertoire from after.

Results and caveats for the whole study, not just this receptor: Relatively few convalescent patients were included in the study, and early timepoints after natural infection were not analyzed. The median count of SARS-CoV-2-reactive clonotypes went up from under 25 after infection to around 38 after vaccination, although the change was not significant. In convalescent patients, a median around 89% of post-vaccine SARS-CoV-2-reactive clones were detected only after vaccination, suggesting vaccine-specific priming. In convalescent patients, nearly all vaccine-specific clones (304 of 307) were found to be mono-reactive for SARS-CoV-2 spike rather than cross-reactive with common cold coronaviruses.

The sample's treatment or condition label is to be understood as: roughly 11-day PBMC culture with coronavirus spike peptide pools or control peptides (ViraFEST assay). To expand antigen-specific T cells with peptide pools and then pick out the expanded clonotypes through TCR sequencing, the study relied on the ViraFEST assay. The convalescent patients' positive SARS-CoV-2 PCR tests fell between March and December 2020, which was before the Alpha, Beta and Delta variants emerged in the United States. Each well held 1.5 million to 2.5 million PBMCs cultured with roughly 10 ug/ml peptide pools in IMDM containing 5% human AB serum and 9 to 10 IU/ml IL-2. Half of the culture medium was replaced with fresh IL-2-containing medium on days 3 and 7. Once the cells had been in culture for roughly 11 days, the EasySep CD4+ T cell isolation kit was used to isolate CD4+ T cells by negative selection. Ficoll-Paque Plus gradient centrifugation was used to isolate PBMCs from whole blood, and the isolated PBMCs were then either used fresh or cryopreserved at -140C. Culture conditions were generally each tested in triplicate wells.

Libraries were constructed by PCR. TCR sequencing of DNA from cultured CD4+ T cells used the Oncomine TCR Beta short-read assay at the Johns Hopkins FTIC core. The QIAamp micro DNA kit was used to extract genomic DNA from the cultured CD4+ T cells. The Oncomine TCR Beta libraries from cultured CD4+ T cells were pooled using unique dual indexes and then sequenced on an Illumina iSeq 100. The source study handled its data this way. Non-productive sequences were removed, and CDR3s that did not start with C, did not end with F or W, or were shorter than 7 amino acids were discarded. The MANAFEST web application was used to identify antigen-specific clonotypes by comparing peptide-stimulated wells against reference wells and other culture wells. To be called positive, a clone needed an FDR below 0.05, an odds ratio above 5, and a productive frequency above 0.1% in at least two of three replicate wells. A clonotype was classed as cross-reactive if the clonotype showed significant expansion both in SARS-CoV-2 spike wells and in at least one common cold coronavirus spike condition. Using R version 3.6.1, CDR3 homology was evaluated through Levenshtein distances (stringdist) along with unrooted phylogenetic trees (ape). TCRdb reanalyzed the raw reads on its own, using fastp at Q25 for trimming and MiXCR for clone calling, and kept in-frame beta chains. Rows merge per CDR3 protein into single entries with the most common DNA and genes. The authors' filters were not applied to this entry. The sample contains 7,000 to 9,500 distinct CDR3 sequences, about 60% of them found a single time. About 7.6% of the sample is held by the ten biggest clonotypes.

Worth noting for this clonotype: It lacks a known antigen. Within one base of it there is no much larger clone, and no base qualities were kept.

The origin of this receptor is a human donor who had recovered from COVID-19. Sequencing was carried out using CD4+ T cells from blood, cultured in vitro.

CDR3 region: CASSSPGSQYF. The DNA sequence is given as TGTGCCAGCAGTTCCCCGGGCTCACAGTACTTC. The rearranged chain carries TRBV6-5 and TRBJ2-7; no D segment can be confidently identified. Trimming removed 4 bases from V and 10 bases from J, leaving 11 bases between the germline ends. The CDR3 spans 11 residues, from the cysteine through the phenylalanine. The CDR3 DNA has 33 bases and is translated from base 1. CDR1 MNHEY and CDR2 SVGAGI were looked up in the germline V gene.